This TCR beta chain was identified in a study of shared clonotypes between healthy human individuals. Study-wide background: Aged between 18 and 49, the donors were a couple of women and a few men.

About this clone itself: The target antigen is unknown.

Assay execution took place at the deep level. The data were produced by immunoSEQ multiplex PCR, yet TCRdb's version contains in-frame clones alone and is incomplete. The table has some 1,100,000 clones, 75% to 85% seen once. Trimming left V 2 bases short and J 0 bases short, with 10 bases between. Germline CDR1 SGHRS, CDR2 YFSETQ. CDR3 size: 15 residues. General study results and limits: The study generally estimated greater richness for naive than memory subsets.

Negatively enriched CD4+ T cells were divided by CD45RA into naive and memory. The sequenced sample consisted of memory CD4+ T cells from PBMCs. The subset here: CD45RA-negative fraction. The chain employs TRBV5-1 and TRBJ2-3; no clear D gene. This receptor was obtained from a man between 18 and 35 years old in good health. Some clones in this sample may be carry-over from other donors' samples. This chain's CDR3 is CASSLSDPSTDTQYF. CDR3 DNA: TGCGCCAGCAGCTTAAGCGATCCTAGCACAGATACGCAGTATTTT.